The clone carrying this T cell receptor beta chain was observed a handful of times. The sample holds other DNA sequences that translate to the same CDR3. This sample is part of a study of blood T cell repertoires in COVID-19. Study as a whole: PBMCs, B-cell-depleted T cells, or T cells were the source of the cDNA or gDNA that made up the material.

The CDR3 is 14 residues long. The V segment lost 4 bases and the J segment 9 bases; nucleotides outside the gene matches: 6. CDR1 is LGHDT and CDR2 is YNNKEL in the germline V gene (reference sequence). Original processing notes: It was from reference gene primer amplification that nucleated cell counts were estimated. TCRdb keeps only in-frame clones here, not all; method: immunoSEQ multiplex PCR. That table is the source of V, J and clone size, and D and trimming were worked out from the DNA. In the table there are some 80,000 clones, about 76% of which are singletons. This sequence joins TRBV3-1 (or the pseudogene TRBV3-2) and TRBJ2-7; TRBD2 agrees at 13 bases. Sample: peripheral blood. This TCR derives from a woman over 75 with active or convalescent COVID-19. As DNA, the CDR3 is TGTGCCAGCAGCCCCGGGACTAGCGGGGTGGCGCAGTACTTC. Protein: CASSPGTSGVAQYF.